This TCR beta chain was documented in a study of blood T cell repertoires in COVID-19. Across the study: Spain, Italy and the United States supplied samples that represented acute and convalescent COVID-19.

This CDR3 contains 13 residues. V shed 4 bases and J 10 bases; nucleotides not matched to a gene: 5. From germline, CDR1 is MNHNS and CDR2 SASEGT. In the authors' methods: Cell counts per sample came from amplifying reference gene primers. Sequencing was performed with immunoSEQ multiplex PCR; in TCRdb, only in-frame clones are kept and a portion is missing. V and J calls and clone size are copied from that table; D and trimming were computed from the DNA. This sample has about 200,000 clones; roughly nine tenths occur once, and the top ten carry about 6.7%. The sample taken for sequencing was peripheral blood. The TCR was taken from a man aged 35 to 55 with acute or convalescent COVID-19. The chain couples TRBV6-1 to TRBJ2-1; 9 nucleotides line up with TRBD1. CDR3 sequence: CASSGTGVGEQFF. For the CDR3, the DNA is TGTGCCAGCAGTGGGACAGGGGTAGGGGAGCAGTTCTTC.